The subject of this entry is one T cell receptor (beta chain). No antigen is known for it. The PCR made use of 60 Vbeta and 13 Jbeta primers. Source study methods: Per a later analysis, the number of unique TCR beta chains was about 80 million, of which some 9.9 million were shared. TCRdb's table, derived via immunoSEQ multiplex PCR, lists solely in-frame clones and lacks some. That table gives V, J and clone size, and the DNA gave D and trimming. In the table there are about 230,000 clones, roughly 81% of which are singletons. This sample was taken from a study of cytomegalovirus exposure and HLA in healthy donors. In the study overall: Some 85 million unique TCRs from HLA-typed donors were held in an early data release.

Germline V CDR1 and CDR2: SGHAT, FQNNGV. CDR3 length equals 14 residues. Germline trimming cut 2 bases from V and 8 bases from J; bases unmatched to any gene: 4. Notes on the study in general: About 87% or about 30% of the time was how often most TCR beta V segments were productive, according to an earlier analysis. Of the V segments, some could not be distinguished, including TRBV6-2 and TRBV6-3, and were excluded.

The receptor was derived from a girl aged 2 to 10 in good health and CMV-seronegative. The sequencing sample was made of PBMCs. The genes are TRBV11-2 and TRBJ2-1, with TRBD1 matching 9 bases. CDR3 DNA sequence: TGTGCCAGCAGCTTAAGGGACAGGGTCCATGAGCAGTTCTTC. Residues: CASSLRDRVHEQFF.